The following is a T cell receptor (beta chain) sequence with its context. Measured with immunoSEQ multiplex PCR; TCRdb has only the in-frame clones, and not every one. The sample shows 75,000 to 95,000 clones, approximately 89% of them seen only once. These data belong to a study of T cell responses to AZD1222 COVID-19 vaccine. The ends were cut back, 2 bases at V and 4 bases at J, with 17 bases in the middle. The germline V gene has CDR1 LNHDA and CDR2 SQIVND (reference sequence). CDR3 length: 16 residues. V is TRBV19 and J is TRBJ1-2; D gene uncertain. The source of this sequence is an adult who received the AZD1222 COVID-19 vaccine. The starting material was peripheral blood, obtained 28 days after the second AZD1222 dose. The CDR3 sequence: CASSIRRAGPFYGYTF. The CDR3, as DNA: TGTGCCAGTAGTATAAGGAGGGCAGGACCCTTCTATGGCTACACCTTC.